This T cell receptor beta chain was sequenced in a study of blood T cell repertoires in COVID-19. As for the study in general: The study drew acute and convalescent COVID-19 samples from the United States, Italy and Spain.

In the source study's methods: Amplifying reference gene primers gave estimates of nucleated cell counts. Produced via immunoSEQ multiplex PCR; TCRdb's table is partial and in-frame only. V and J calls and clone size follow that table, whereas D and trimming were derived from the DNA. In the table there are 200,000 to 250,000 clones, roughly 83% of which are singletons. This CDR3 region has 15 residues. The ends were cut back, 6 bases at V and 1 base at J, with 12 bases in the middle. Per the germline V gene, CDR1 is SNHLY and CDR2 is FYNNEI. This rearrangement joins TRBV2 to TRBJ1-4; D is unresolved. The source of this sequence is a woman in her forties or fifties with acute or convalescent COVID-19. The sequencing sample was made of peripheral blood. CDR3 in amino acids: CASRPFPKTNEKLFF. CDR3 in DNA: TGTGCCAGCAGGCCCTTTCCTAAAACTAATGAAAAACTGTTTTTT.